The rows below give T cell receptor beta chains drawn from one sample of a study of STAT5B mutations in CD4+ large granular lymphocyte leukemia. The data were produced by immunoSEQ multiplex PCR, yet TCRdb's version contains in-frame clones alone and is incomplete. Altogether tens of thousands of clones are present, roughly four fifths being singletons, with the ten largest covering approximately 4%. Sequenced sample: CD4+ T cells from blood buffy coats. These receptors originate from a human donor in good health. Both conserved end residues are part of each CDR3. The D gene is left open where the match is weak. The size of a clone is reported for some rows only, either as once, few or many, or as a class for expanded clones.

TGTGCCAGCAGTTTGGACAGGGGAATTAACTATGGCTACACCTTC | CASSLDRGINYGYTF | TRBJ1-2 | . | TRBV2 | TRBD1
TGTGCCAGCAAGGAGGGAGACATTCAGTACTTC | CASKEGDIQYF | TRBJ2-4 | . | TRBV28 | .
TGTGCCAGCAGTGGGGGAGGGGGCCTCGGGGGGGCCAATGAGCAGTTCTTC | CASSGGGGLGGANEQFF | TRBJ2-1 | . | TRBV2 | .
TGTGCCAGCAGCTTGGCGAAGGCCGGGTCAGATACGCAGTATTTT | CASSLAKAGSDTQYF | TRBJ2-3 | . | TRBV5-4 | .
TGTGCCAGCAGTTTACAGGGACAGGTATACAATGAGCAGTTCTTC | CASSLQGQVYNEQFF | TRBJ2-1 | . | TRBV28 | TRBD1
TGTGCCAGCAGCTTAACCTACCTGAGCTCCTACAATGAGCAGTTCTTC | CASSLTYLSSYNEQFF | TRBJ2-1 | . | TRBV11-3 | .
TGTGCCAGCTCACGCGTCGGGGGCCAAGAGACCCAGTACTTC | CASSRVGGQETQYF | TRBJ2-5 | . | TRBV18 | .
TGTGCCTGGAGAGGAGGCTCGGGACAGGGGGCCAACGAGCAGTACTTC | CAWRGGSGQGANEQYF | TRBJ2-7 | . | TRBV30 | TRBD1
TGTGCCTGGAGCCCCGGCGGAAACTATGGCTACACCTTC | CAWSPGGNYGYTF | TRBJ1-2 | . | TRBV30 | .
TGTGCCAGCAGCCCGGGGACAGTTAATGAAAAACTGTTTTTT | CASSPGTVNEKLFF | TRBJ1-4 | . | TRBV14 | TRBD1
TGTGCCAGCAGTTCAAACCGGGATACAAATCAGCCCCAGCATTTT | CASSSNRDTNQPQHF | TRBJ1-5 | . | TRBV28 | .
TGTGCCAGCAGCTCACCACTGAGATGGGATACCGTCTATGGCTACACCTTC | CASSSPLRWDTVYGYTF | TRBJ1-2 | . | TRBV9 | .
TGTGCCAGCAGTTCCAAACGTTTAGGTGAAAAACTGTTTTTT | CASSSKRLGEKLFF | TRBJ1-4 | . | TRBV28 | .
TGCAGCGCCCGTTTTACAGCGACGCTTAACTATGGCTACACCTTC | CSARFTATLNYGYTF | TRBJ1-2 | . | TRBV29-1 | .
TGTGCCAGCAGCTTAAGGGCAGGGACGGACGAGCAGTACTTC | CASSLRAGTDEQYF | TRBJ2-7 | . | TRBV7-2 | .
TGCGCCAGCAGTGAAAGCGGGAGCTACGAGCAGTACTTC | CASSESGSYEQYF | TRBJ2-7 | . | TRBV10-2 | TRBD2
TGTGCCAGCAGTGGGGGAGCAGGGGACTATGGCTACACCTTC | CASSGGAGDYGYTF | TRBJ1-2 | . | TRBV28 | .
TGTGCCAGTAGCCCCGGGACAGGGTTGCTTCAGCCCCAGCATTTT | CASSPGTGLLQPQHF | TRBJ1-5 | . | TRBV19 | TRBD1
TGTGCCAGCAGTTTAGGTTCGCAGGGGATAGGGCCAATTTCACCCCTCCACTTT | CASSLGSQGIGPISPLHF | TRBJ1-6 | . | TRBV28 | .
TGTGCCTGCACCGGCTCTGGAAACACCATATATTTT | CACTGSGNTIYF | TRBJ1-3 | once | TRBV30 | .
TGTGCCAGCAGCCGGGGGACTAGCGGGGGCGAGACCCAGTACTTC | CASSRGTSGGETQYF | TRBJ2-5 | . | TRBV7-3 | TRBD2
TGTGCCAGCAGCCCTGGGACTAGCGGGGGCCCCAGCGATGAGCAGTTCTTC | CASSPGTSGGPSDEQFF | TRBJ2-1 | . | TRBV11-3 | TRBD2
TGTGCCAGCAGCTTGGTAGGGGAAGCCAAAAACATTCAGTACTTC | CASSLVGEAKNIQYF | TRBJ2-4 | . | TRBV5-4 | .
TGTGCCAGTAGTATACAGGATAGCAATCAGCCCCAGCATTTT | CASSIQDSNQPQHF | TRBJ1-5 | . | TRBV19 | .
TGTGCCAGCAGCCAAGACACGGGGGCGAACGGTGGCTACACCTTC | CASSQDTGANGGYTF | TRBJ1-2 | . | TRBV4-2 | .
TGTGCCAGCAGACTTAGCGGGTCCCGCACAGATACGCAGTATTTT | CASRLSGSRTDTQYF | TRBJ2-3 | few | TRBV6-6 | TRBD2
TGCGCCAGCAGCCAAGATCTTGTGGGGGGGCCCCCAGATACGCAGTATTTT | CASSQDLVGGPPDTQYF | TRBJ2-3 | . | TRBV4-1 | .
TGCGCCAGCAGCCGTTTGGGTGACCAGCCCCAGCATTTT | CASSRLGDQPQHF | TRBJ1-5 | . | TRBV5-1 | .
TGTGCCAGCAGCTTAGTTACTGAAGCTTTCTTT | CASSLVTEAFF | TRBJ1-1 | . | TRBV13 | .
TGTGCCAGCAGCGCGGTGACTAGCGGGGTTCGAGAGACCCAGTACTTC | CASSAVTSGVRETQYF | TRBJ2-5 | few | TRBV11-3 | TRBD2
TGTGCCAGCCGAAAAGGACTAGCGGGAGTCCGCCCCTACAATGAGCAGTTCTTC | CASRKGLAGVRPYNEQFF | TRBJ2-1 | . | TRBV27 | TRBD2